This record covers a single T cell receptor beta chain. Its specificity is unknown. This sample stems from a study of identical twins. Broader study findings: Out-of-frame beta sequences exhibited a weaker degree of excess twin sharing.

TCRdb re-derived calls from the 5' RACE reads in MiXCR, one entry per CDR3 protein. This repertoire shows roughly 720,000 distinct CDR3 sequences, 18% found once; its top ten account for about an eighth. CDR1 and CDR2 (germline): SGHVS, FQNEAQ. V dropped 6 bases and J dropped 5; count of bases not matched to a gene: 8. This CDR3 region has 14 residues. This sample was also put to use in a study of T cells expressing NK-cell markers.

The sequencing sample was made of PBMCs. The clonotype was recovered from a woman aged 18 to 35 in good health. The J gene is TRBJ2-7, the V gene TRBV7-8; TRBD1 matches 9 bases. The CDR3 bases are TGTGCCAGCAGACGCCAGGGACAGGGTAACGAGCAGTACTTC. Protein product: CASRRQGQGNEQYF. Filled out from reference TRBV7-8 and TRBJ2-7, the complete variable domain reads GAGVSQSPRYKVAKRGQDVALRCDPISGHVSLFWYQQALGQGPEFLTYFQNEAQLDKSGLPSDRFFAERPEGSVSTLKIQRTQQEDSAVYLCASRRQGQGNEQYFGPGTRLTVT.